A single sample gave rise to the 23 T cell receptor beta chains below, sequenced in a study of blood T cells in healthy people across ages. For the second PCR, which ran for about 7 to 11 cycles, a sample-barcoded 5' primer and a J-beta primer mix were used. TCRdb called the 5' RACE reads again in MiXCR, with one record for every CDR3 protein. This repertoire shows 590,000 or so distinct CDR3 sequences, 25% to 35% found once; its top ten account for around 14%. Sequenced: blood. Every receptor here comes from an elderly woman in good health.

On this clonotype: This may come from a read error, since a much larger clone is one base off. The gene calls are TRBV7-7 and TRBJ1-1; D unclear. CDR3 length equals 13 residues. The V gene's germline CDR1 is SSHAT and CDR2 FNYEAQ (reference sequence). CDR3 DNA: TGTGCTAGCGGCTTAGGCCTGTACACTGAAGCTTTCTTT. Protein sequence: CASGLGLYTEAFF.

This chain uses TRBV29-1 with TRBJ1-1, with TRBD1 matching 7 bases. The germline V gene encodes CDR1 SQVTM and CDR2 ANQGSEA. Trimming at V came to 0 bases and at J to 5 bases, leaving 3 bases not matched to a gene. The CDR3 has 13 residues. This CDR3 is CSVEEYRGTEAFF. In DNA form, the CDR3 reads TGCAGCGTTGAAGAATACAGGGGTACTGAAGCTTTCTTT.

The V call is TRBV3-1, the J call TRBJ1-2, with D unclear. V was shortened by 0 bases and J by 4 bases, with 6 bases between the two germline ends. CDR1 and CDR2 from the germline V gene are LGHDT and YNNKEL (reference sequence). CDR3 length: 13 residues. The CDR3 DNA reads as TGTGCCAGCAGCCAAGATAATGTCTATGGCTACACCTTC. Protein: CASSQDNVYGYTF.

This rearrangement joins TRBV20-1 to TRBJ2-3; 11 nucleotides agree with TRBD2. This CDR3 has 17 residues. Germline trimming cut 3 bases from V and 0 bases from J; bases unmatched to any gene: 8. From germline, CDR1 is DFQATT and CDR2 SNEGSKA (reference sequence). Here the CDR3 DNA reads TGCAGTGCTAGTCTACTAGCGGGGGCCGGAAGCACAGATACGCAGTATTTT. Protein sequence: CSASLLAGAGSTDTQYF.

This clonotype occurred many times. This chain connects TRBV29-1 to TRBJ1-2; D not resolved. The ends were cut back, 5 bases at V and 0 bases at J, with 19 bases in the middle. Looked up from germline, CDR1 is SQVTM and CDR2 is ANQGSEA. CDR3 length: 16 amino acids. This CDR3 is CSVPSPSTATNYGYTF. The CDR3 nucleotides are TGCAGCGTTCCCTCCCCTTCAACTGCGACTAACTATGGCTACACCTTC.

This clonotype has only a few counts. Relative to the germline gene, one junction end is altered; a read error may explain this. The chain employs TRBV12-3 or TRBV12-4 and TRBJ2-2, with D perhaps TRBD1 (6 bases). The CDR3 is 16 residues long. CDR3 protein: CASSRGQIANTGERFF. Written as DNA, the CDR3 is TGTGCCAGCAGCCGCGGACAGATCGCGAACACCGGGGAGCGGTTTTTT.

This clonotype was seen many times. J is TRBJ2-5 and V is TRBV20-1; TRBD2 aligns across 13 bases. Germline lookup yields CDR1 DFQATT and CDR2 SNEGSKA (reference sequence). Trimming at V came to 3 bases and at J to 5 bases, leaving 12 bases not matched to a gene. The CDR3 has 17 amino acids. This CDR3 is CSARPTSGGAWGETQYF. The CDR3 region has the DNA TGCAGTGCTAGGCCCACTAGCGGGGGGGCCTGGGGGGAGACCCAGTACTTC.

On this clonotype itself: Mismatch with germline at one junction end may stem from a read error. This rearrangement joins TRBV7-2 to TRBJ2-2; D is possibly TRBD2 (5 bases). In germline, CDR1 is SGHTA, CDR2 FQGNSA. This CDR3 has 13 amino acids. This chain's CDR3 is CASSLRWSGERFF. CDR3 nucleotide sequence: TGTGCCAGCAGCCTAAGATGGTCCGGGGAGCGGTTTTTT.

At least ten counts were recorded for this clonotype. This chain connects TRBV18 to TRBJ2-3; D ambiguous. Trimming cost V 0 bases and J 1 base, with 5 bases left between them. The CDR3 has 14 amino acids. The germline V gene encodes CDR1 KGHSH and CDR2 LQKENI. The CDR3, as DNA: TGTGCCAGCTCACCACCGTCGGGCACAGATACGCAGTATTTT. It yields the protein CASSPPSGTDTQYF.

Many counts were recorded for this clonotype. Here the CDR3 reads CASSLSPNYNEQFF. In DNA form, the CDR3 reads TGTGCCAGCAGCTTAAGTCCAAACTACAATGAGCAGTTCTTC. The rearrangement uses TRBV7-9 and TRBJ2-1; D unresolved. V was pared by 2 bases and J by 3 bases, with 8 bases between. The germline V gene has CDR1 SEHNR and CDR2 FQNEAQ (reference sequence). The CDR3 is 14 amino acids.

This clonotype was seen at least ten times. V gene TRBV20-1 combines with J gene TRBJ2-3; TRBD1 might be the D (6 bases). Germline loops: CDR1 DFQATT, CDR2 SNEGSKA (reference sequence). The CDR3 has 15 amino acids. The V end lost 4 bases, the J end lost 0 bases, and 14 bases lay between the germline ends. The CDR3 here is CSAIIYGQSTDTQYF. CDR3 bases: TGCAGTGCTATCATCTATGGACAGAGCACAGATACGCAGTATTTT.

A remark on this clonotype: One base away lies a much larger clone, so this may be a sequencing read error. The V call is TRBV11-2, the J call TRBJ2-5, with D tentatively TRBD1 or TRBD2 (5 bases each). Germline V gene data show CDR1 as SGHAT and CDR2 as FQNNGV. V was clipped by 5 bases and J by 11 bases, with 15 bases between them. The CDR3 is 12 residues long. CDR3 in DNA: TGTGCCAGCAGCGAGAATATAGGGGAGCAGTACTTC. Encoded protein: CASSENIGEQYF. The full variable domain, rest sourced from reference TRBV11-2 and TRBJ2-5, is EAGVAQSPRYKIIEKRQSVAFWCNPISGHATLYWYQQILGQGPKLLIQFQNNGVVDDSQLPKDRFSAERLKGVDSTLKIQPAKLEDSAVYLCASSENIGEQYFGPGTRLLVL.

As regards this clonotype: Possible read error: a much larger clone is one base away. The V gene is TRBV28, the J gene TRBJ2-5; 8 bases match TRBD2. V dropped 5 bases and J dropped 11; count of bases not matched to a gene: 19. Germline V lookup: CDR1 MDHEN, CDR2 SYDVKM. CDR3 length equals 16 residues. The CDR3 nucleotides read TGTGCCAGCAGTACATTCGGGAGCGGGAGAAGGAATGAGCAGTACTTC. Its translation is CASSTFGSGRRNEQYF.

In this sample, this clonotype turned up many times. CDR3 DNA sequence: TGTGCCAGCAGCTTGGGGGTCGGGGCCAACGTCCTGACTTTC. Encoded protein: CASSLGVGANVLTF. V gene TRBV5-6 combines with J gene TRBJ2-6; D gene uncertain. The germline CDR1 and CDR2 sequences are SGHDT and YYEEEE. The CDR3 length is 14 residues. Between the trimmed V and J ends, which lost 0 bases and 4 bases, there was a span of 5 bases.

Remarks on this clonotype: A read error may explain this, as a much larger clone is one base away. This chain links TRBV27 with TRBJ2-5, with D possibly matching TRBD2 (6 bases). Deletions cut 7 bases from V and 11 bases from J, with 20 bases between. Germline lookup yields CDR1 MNHEY and CDR2 SMNVEV (reference sequence). CDR3 length: 13 amino acids. The CDR3 region has the DNA TGTGCCAGCATCAGCCGGGCCGGGGGTGGGCAGTACTTC. Its protein is CASISRAGGGQYF.

Only a few counts were recorded for this clonotype. A much larger clone is a single base away; this may be a read error. The rearrangement links TRBV5-6 to TRBJ2-5; D unclear. V was pared by 3 bases and J by 0 bases, with 9 bases between. Germline values: CDR1 SGHDT, CDR2 YYEEEE. This CDR3 is built from 14 residues. The CDR3: CASSCGRYQETQYF. The CDR3, as DNA: TGTGCCAGCAGCTGCGGCAGGTACCAAGAGACCCAGTACTTC.

There are a few counts of this clonotype. The rearrangement joins TRBV14 to TRBJ1-4; 8 nucleotides align to TRBD1. With 2 bases clipped from V and 11 bases from J, the junction kept 13 bases outside the gene matches. The CDR3 length is 16 residues. Per germline, CDR1 SGHDN and CDR2 FVKESK. In DNA form, the CDR3 reads TGTGCCAGCAGCCAACAGGCCGGGACAGGAGCTTCTAAACTGTTTTTT. It is translated as CASSQQAGTGASKLFF. The full variable domain, completed using reference TRBV14 and TRBJ1-4, is EAGVTQFPSHSVIEKGQTVTLRCDPISGHDNLYWYRRVMGKEIKFLLHFVKESKQDESGMPNNRFLAERTGGTYSTLKVQPAELEDSGVYFCASSQQAGTGASKLFFGSGTQLSVL.

This clonotype was observed many times. This chain links TRBV20-1 with TRBJ2-4; D is unclear. V dropped 0 bases and J dropped 4 bases, with 7 bases sitting between them. Germline loops: CDR1 DFQATT, CDR2 SNEGSKA (reference sequence). The CDR3 spans 13 residues. The CDR3 protein is CSARDTVKNIQYF. The CDR3 DNA reads as TGCAGTGCTAGAGATACAGTGAAAAACATTCAGTACTTC.

This clonotype was seen more than once but under ten times. Since a much larger clone is just one base distant, this may be a read error. The CDR3 is CASSWVGVTDTQYF. CDR3 DNA: TGCGCCAGCAGCTGGGTTGGAGTCACAGATACGCAGTATTTT. The V call is TRBV5-1, the J call TRBJ2-3; no clear D. The length of the CDR3 is 14 residues. The germline V and J ends were trimmed by 3 bases and 2 bases, with 10 bases remaining between them. CDR1 SGHRS and CDR2 YFSETQ come from the germline V gene.

This sequence joins TRBV6-9 and TRBJ2-7; TRBD2 aligns across 7 bases. Losses at the gene ends were 6 bases for V and 6 bases for J; bases not matched to a gene: 14. Germline V CDR1 and CDR2: MNHGY, SVAAGI. This CDR3 comprises 15 residues. The CDR3 DNA reads TGTGCCAGCAGATGTAGGGACTACCTGCCGGGCGAGCAGTACTTC. It yields the protein CASRCRDYLPGEQYF.

This clonotype has only a few counts. A much larger clone differs from this one at a single base, so this may be a read error. The rearrangement uses TRBV20-1 and TRBJ2-5, with 8 bases that match TRBD2. The length of the CDR3 is 14 residues. V was pared by 5 bases and J by 11 bases, with 16 bases of the junction left unmatched. Germline-derived CDR1 and CDR2 are DFQATT and SNEGSKA (reference sequence). CDR3 in amino acids: CSAPQAGGGNEQYF. Here the CDR3 DNA reads TGCAGTGCTCCCCAGGCGGGGGGCGGCAATGAGCAGTACTTC.

This clonotype was detected many times. The chain carries TRBV6-5 and TRBJ2-5; D is undetermined. This CDR3 has 14 amino acids. V lost 0 bases and J lost 3, with 8 bases in between. From germline, CDR1 is MNHEY and CDR2 SVGAGI. The CDR3 region is CASSYSYSEETQYF. In nucleotides, the CDR3 is TGTGCCAGCAGTTACTCGTATTCTGAAGAGACCCAGTACTTC.

In regard to this clonotype: Possible read error: a much larger clone is one base away. The rearrangement uses TRBV3-1 and TRBJ1-5; possible D gene TRBD1, 5 bases. The CDR3 runs to 17 residues. The germline CDR1 and CDR2 sequences are LGHDT and YNNKEL (reference sequence). Here the CDR3 reads CASSQESRLAGYQLQHF. CDR3 in DNA: TGTGCCAGCAGCCAAGAGAGCAGACTAGCAGGGTATCAGCTCCAGCATTTT.